The 10 T cell receptor beta chains below were found in one sample sequenced in a study of shared clonotypes between healthy human individuals. Sequenced by immunoSEQ multiplex PCR; TCRdb stores in-frame clones only, minus some. The data contain roughly 1,600,000 clones, less than 99% of them seen just once; the ten biggest clones take up 0.36%. The sequenced sample was naive CD4+ T cells sorted from blood. Indicated subset: CD45RA+ positively selected. The receptors derive from a man aged 30 to 39 in good health.

This clone was recorded only once. DNA of the CDR3: TGCGCCAGCAGCCAGACGGCCGGCAGGGCGGGTCGCAATCAGCCCCAGCATTTT. Encoded protein: CASSQTAGRAGRNQPQHF. The gene calls are TRBV4-3 and TRBJ1-5, with D possibly being TRBD1 (5 bases). Germline-derived CDR1 and CDR2 are LGHNA and YSLEER. This CDR3 contains 18 residues. V lost 3 bases to trimming and J lost 2 bases, with 20 bases between them.

Regarding this clone: The same CDR3 arises from other DNA sequences in this sample as well. V is TRBV9 and J is TRBJ2-1; D is unresolved. Trimming left V 0 bases short and J 2 bases short, with 9 bases between. Per germline, CDR1 SGDLS and CDR2 YYNGEE. This CDR3 region has 15 residues. CDR3 protein: CASSVASGAYNEQFF. CDR3 in DNA: TGTGCCAGCAGCGTAGCATCTGGGGCCTACAATGAGCAGTTCTTC.

The rearrangement links TRBV2 to TRBJ1-1; D remains ambiguous. This CDR3 has 15 residues. V dropped 5 bases and J dropped 4 bases, with 17 bases sitting between them. Per the germline V gene, CDR1 is SNHLY and CDR2 is FYNNEI. CDR3 coding DNA: TGTGCCAGCAGTCCCCTACAGTCTGGGGTCACTGAAGCTTTCTTT. Amino acids: CASSPLQSGVTEAFF.

The chain recombines TRBV5-1 with TRBJ2-2; D is perhaps TRBD2 (5 bases). Germline CDR1 is SGHRS and CDR2 is YFSETQ. CDR3 size: 15 residues. V was shortened by 4 bases and J by 2 bases, with 12 bases between the two germline ends. As DNA, the CDR3 is TGCGCCAGCAGCCCGGCGAGGGCAAACACCGGGGAGCTGTTTTTT. Protein sequence: CASSPARANTGELFF. Based on the CDR3 plus reference TRBV5-1 and TRBJ2-2, the full variable domain is KAGVTQTPRYLIKTRGQQVTLSCSPISGHRSVSWYQQTPGQGLQFLFEYFSETQRNKGNFPGRFSGRQFSNSRSEMNVSTLELGDSALYLCASSPARANTGELFFGEGSRLTVL.

The chain links TRBV6-6 to TRBJ2-7, with D tentatively TRBD1 (6 bases). Germline assignment: CDR1 MNHNY and CDR2 SVGAGI (reference sequence). This CDR3 region has 12 residues. Trimming removed 7 bases from V and 2 bases from J, with 9 bases in between. CDR3 nucleotide sequence: TGTGCCAGCAACACAGGGACCTACGAGCAGTACTTC. It translates to CASNTGTYEQYF.

The chain joins TRBV6-5 to TRBJ2-3; D is ambiguous. The CDR3 contains 12 residues. V lost 8 bases, J lost 0 bases, and 6 bases lay in between. CDR1 and CDR2 (germline): MNHEY, SVGAGI. The CDR3 here is CASQGSTDTQYF. Here the CDR3 DNA reads TGTGCCAGCCAAGGGAGCACAGATACGCAGTATTTT.

The rearrangement uses TRBV6-5 and TRBJ2-1; perhaps TRBD1 as D (6 bases). Trimming shortened V by 5 bases and J by 8 bases, and 19 bases separated the two germline ends. The CDR3 contains 15 residues. Germline V gene data show CDR1 as MNHEY and CDR2 as SVGAGI. CDR3 DNA sequence: TGTGCCAGCAGTCGACGCGTCACAGGGTTTGATGAGCAGTTCTTC. Its protein product is CASSRRVTGFDEQFF.

The V and J genes are TRBV18 and TRBJ1-4; no clear D gene. Trimming removed 3 bases from V and 8 bases from J, with 10 bases in between. The germline CDR1 and CDR2 sequences are KGHSH and LQKENI. The CDR3 has 13 amino acids. CDR3 region: CASSPVPSEKLFF. The CDR3 DNA reads TGTGCCAGCTCACCTGTCCCTTCGGAAAAACTGTTTTTT.

The V gene is TRBV6-6, the J gene TRBJ1-5; the D is unclear. V was trimmed by 4 bases and J by 7 bases, leaving 11 bases between them. This CDR3 is built from 13 residues. Germline V gene lookup returns CDR1 MNHNY and CDR2 SVGAGI (reference sequence). In DNA form, the CDR3 reads TGTGCCAGCAGTTCCCTTGAGGGACAGCCCCAGCATTTT. It encodes CASSSLEGQPQHF.

The chain links TRBV7-3 to TRBJ2-6; 8 positions match TRBD1. Germline V gene data show CDR1 as SGHTA and CDR2 as FQGTGA. The ends lost 4 bases at V and 5 bases at J; junction bases unmatched: 4. This CDR3 region has 15 residues. The CDR3 loop reads CASSSQGARANVLTF. CDR3 DNA: TGTGCCAGCAGCTCCCAGGGGGCGCGGGCCAACGTCCTGACTTTC.